This passage covers 28 T cell receptor beta chains from one sample sequenced in a study of T cells after yellow fever vaccination. MiXCR, run by TCRdb on the 5' RACE reads, gives a single entry per CDR3 protein. The data contain approximately 93,000 distinct CDR3 sequences, 5.8% of them singletons. The input for sequencing was CD8+ T cells sorted from PBMCs, taken 10 days after the yellow fever booster vaccination. These receptors were taken from a man between 18 and 35 years old who received the YFV17D yellow fever vaccine.

CDR3 nucleotide sequence: TGTGCCAGCAGTTACTCGATGTACCTGGAGCAGTTCTTC. Its translation: CASSYSMYLEQFF. The rearrangement links TRBV6-5 to TRBJ2-1; D gene uncertain. Germline V lookup: CDR1 MNHEY, CDR2 SVGAGI. The CDR3 is 13 residues long. V dropped 0 bases and J dropped 10 bases, with 10 bases sitting between them.

This clonotype showed up many times. The chain couples TRBV7-9 to TRBJ2-2; D unresolved. The germline V and J ends were trimmed by 5 bases and 0 bases, with 10 bases remaining between them. Germline CDR1 is SEHNR and CDR2 is FQNEAQ (reference sequence). The CDR3 is made up of 15 amino acids. CDR3 nucleotides: TGTGCCAGCAGCCTCCTCTACCCGAACACCGGGGAGCTGTTTTTT. Translating gives CASSLLYPNTGELFF.

The chain carries TRBV4-2 and TRBJ1-6, with a tentative D call TRBD1 (6 bases). The ends were cut back, 0 bases at V and 10 bases at J, with 10 bases in the middle. This CDR3 comprises 14 residues. Germline V gene data show CDR1 as LGHNA and CDR2 as YNFKEQ. The CDR3 DNA sequence: TGTGCCAGCAGCCAAGACAGCGGGGGCTCACCCCTCCACTTT. This gives the protein CASSQDSGGSPLHF.

The chain joins TRBV9 to TRBJ2-7, with TRBD1 matching over 7 bases. CDR1 SGDLS and CDR2 YYNGEE come from the germline V gene. J was trimmed by 3 bases and V by 1 base; bases with no gene match: 4. CDR3 size: 14 residues. CDR3 nucleotide sequence: TGTGCCAGCAGCGTAAATGCAGGGGGCTACGAGCAGTACTTC. Translated: CASSVNAGGYEQYF.

Many counts were recorded for this clonotype. The chain combines TRBV20-1 with TRBJ1-2; 7 bases are shared with TRBD1. This CDR3 has 13 amino acids. Germline CDR1 and CDR2: DFQATT and SNEGSKA (reference sequence). Trimming cost V 1 base and J 5 bases; bases outside gene matches: 4. CDR3 in DNA: TGCAGTGCTAGAGTAGAACAGGGGTATGGCTACACCTTC. Amino acids: CSARVEQGYGYTF.

The chain uses TRBV7-9 and TRBJ2-5; TRBD2 aligns across 7 bases. The CDR3 has 15 residues. CDR1 and CDR2 (germline): SEHNR, FQNEAQ (reference sequence). J gave up 10 bases and V 5 bases, and 16 bases lay outside the gene matches. This chain's CDR3 is CASSPVDSGAIDQYF. DNA for the CDR3: TGTGCCAGCAGCCCCGTAGACAGCGGGGCGATCGACCAGTACTTC.

This clonotype was seen a handful of times. The genes are TRBV7-9 and TRBJ2-3; 7 bases line up with TRBD2. The CDR3 has 16 residues. J gave up 2 bases and V 5 bases, and 10 bases lay outside the gene matches. Germline CDR1 is SEHNR and CDR2 is FQNEAQ (reference sequence). In nucleotides, the CDR3 is TGTGCCAGCAGCCCCCTGGCGGGGGAGTTCACAGATACGCAGTATTTT. The encoded protein is CASSPLAGEFTDTQYF.

J is TRBJ2-7 and V is TRBV6-2 or TRBV6-3; 7 bases line up with TRBD1. This CDR3 region has 14 residues. V lost 6 bases and J lost 2; bases outside the gene matches: 7. In germline, CDR1 is MNHEY, CDR2 SVGEGT. DNA for the CDR3: TGTGCCAGCAGCCGAGGACAGGTGACCTACGAGCAGTACTTC. This translates into CASSRGQVTYEQYF.

This clonotype was counted a few times. The rearrangement joins TRBV9 to TRBJ1-6, with a weak D call TRBD1 (6 bases). This CDR3 spans 15 amino acids. Trimming left V 3 bases short and J 9 bases short, with 16 bases between. CDR1 and CDR2 from the germline V gene are SGDLS and YYNGEE. CDR3 loop: CASSGGEGVRSPLHF. The CDR3 DNA follows: TGTGCCAGCAGCGGTGGGGAGGGGGTCCGTTCACCCCTCCACTTT.

This clonotype occurred many times. The V call is TRBV20-1, the J call TRBJ2-1; 8 bases are a match to TRBD1. The CDR3 is 15 residues long. V was pared by 2 bases and J by 4 bases, with 7 bases of the junction left unmatched. Germline lookup yields CDR1 DFQATT and CDR2 SNEGSKA (reference sequence). In DNA form, the CDR3 reads TGCAGTGCTAGATCACCGGGACAGGCATACAATGAGCAGTTCTTC. This sequence encodes CSARSPGQAYNEQFF.

This clonotype was seen once. The CDR3 sequence is CASSYSIQNTDTQYF. Written as DNA, the CDR3 is TGTGCCAGCAGTTACTCGATACAGAACACAGATACGCAGTATTTT. The chain employs TRBV6-5 and TRBJ2-3; D unclear. Germline CDR1 is MNHEY and CDR2 is SVGAGI. The CDR3 has 15 amino acids. With 0 bases removed from V and 2 bases from J, the gap between germline ends came to 9 bases.

This clonotype showed up many times. The J gene is TRBJ2-5, the V gene TRBV6-4, with 11 bases lining up with TRBD2. The CDR3 runs to 15 residues. J lost 3 bases, V lost 6 bases, and 6 bases had no gene match. Germline V lookup: CDR1 MRHNA, CDR2 SNTAGT. The DNA for the CDR3 is TGTGCCAGCAGCCTAACTAGCGGGGGAAAAGAGACCCAGTACTTC. This sequence encodes CASSLTSGGKETQYF.

V is TRBV4-3 and J is TRBJ1-1, with D possibly TRBD1 on 5 matching bases. CDR1 is LGHNA, CDR2 YSLEER, per germline. The V gene lost 4 bases and the J gene lost 4 bases, with 19 bases spanning the gap. The CDR3 runs to 16 residues. As DNA, the CDR3 is TGCGCCAGCAGCCCAGGCGCGGGGGTTTGGAGCACTGAAGCTTTCTTT. Residues: CASSPGAGVWSTEAFF.

V is TRBV5-4 and J is TRBJ2-5; the D is unclear. This CDR3 comprises 15 residues. The V end lost 6 bases, the J end lost 3 bases, and 18 bases lay between the germline ends. Germline V gene data show CDR1 as SGHNT and CDR2 as YYREEE (reference sequence). CDR3 in DNA: TGTGCCAGCACCCCGGCGACTGGCACTAAAGAGACCCAGTACTTC. Translating it yields CASTPATGTKETQYF.

This clonotype was seen a few times. J is TRBJ2-7 and V is TRBV27, with D perhaps assigned TRBD1 or TRBD2 (5 bases each). The length of the CDR3 is 13 residues. Germline V CDR1 and CDR2: MNHEY, SMNVEV (reference sequence). Trimming cost V 8 bases and J 5 bases, with 16 bases left between them. The CDR3 loop reads CASGTDPNHEQYV. The CDR3, as DNA: TGTGCCAGCGGGACGGACCCTAACCACGAGCAGTACGTC.

The CDR3, as DNA: TGTGCCAGCAGTTACCCAAACGGGGAGCTGTTTTTT. Its translation: CASSYPNGELFF. This chain uses TRBV6-5 with TRBJ2-2, with no clear D. This CDR3 region has 12 residues. Germline-derived CDR1 and CDR2 are MNHEY and SVGAGI. V shed 2 bases and J shed 7 bases, with 5 bases lying between them.

The chain is built from TRBV7-9 and TRBJ2-7, with 7 bases matching TRBD2. Trimming cost V 5 bases and J 6 bases; bases outside gene matches: 10. Germline CDR1 SEHNR, CDR2 FQNEAQ (reference sequence). This CDR3 has 14 residues. The CDR3 DNA reads as TGTGCCAGCAGCGCGGCTGCGGGGGTGGGCGAGCAGTACTTC. Protein: CASSAAAGVGEQYF.

This clonotype has a count of ten or more. This chain joins TRBV4-1 and TRBJ2-3; 13 nucleotides match TRBD2. This CDR3 comprises 15 residues. Germline CDR1 is MGHRA and CDR2 is YSYEKL. After removal of 6 bases from V and 7 bases from J, the junction contained 7 bases not matched to a gene. The CDR3 nucleotides read TGCGCCAGCAGTTACCGACTAGCGGGGGGCTATACGCAGTATTTT. It is translated as CASSYRLAGGYTQYF.

Here the CDR3 DNA reads TGTGCCAGCAGCTTAGTAGGGTTAAATGAAAAACTGTTTTTT. As protein: CASSLVGLNEKLFF. The rearrangement uses TRBV7-9 and TRBJ1-4, with no clear D. V dropped 1 base and J dropped 5 bases, with 8 bases sitting between them. Germline V gives CDR1 SEHNR, CDR2 FQNEAQ (reference sequence). The CDR3 length is 14 residues.

This clonotype was counted only a few times. CDR3 sequence (DNA): TGTGCCAGCAGCCCCGACAGGGGCCTTGGAAACACCATATATTTT. The encoded protein is CASSPDRGLGNTIYF. The rearrangement links TRBV7-9 to TRBJ1-3; 8 positions agree with TRBD1. Germline assignment: CDR1 SEHNR and CDR2 FQNEAQ (reference sequence). This CDR3 region has 15 residues. Unmatched junction bases numbered 6, after V lost 5 bases and J lost 3 bases. Supplemented by reference TRBV7-9 and TRBJ1-3, the full variable domain reads DTGVSQNPRHKITKRGQNVTFRCDPISEHNRLYWYRQTLGQGPEFLTYFQNEAQLEKSRLLSDRFSAERPKGSFSTLEIQRTEQGDSAMYLCASSPDRGLGNTIYFGEGSWLTVV.

This rearrangement joins TRBV6-6 to TRBJ2-3, with 14 bases matching TRBD2. The CDR3 runs to 19 residues. V dropped 5 bases and J dropped 0; count of bases not matched to a gene: 10. CDR1 and CDR2 (germline): MNHNY, SVGAGI (reference sequence). CDR3 nucleotide sequence: TGTGCCAGCAGTCCCTGGGGACTAGCGGGGGATACTAGCACAGATACGCAGTATTTT. Translation gives CASSPWGLAGDTSTDTQYF.

This clonotype appeared a few times. The chain joins TRBV9 to TRBJ1-1; D not resolved. The CDR3 totals 14 residues. V lost 0 bases and J lost 1, with 7 bases in between. Germline loops: CDR1 SGDLS, CDR2 YYNGEE. CDR3 region: CASSVAAENTEAFF. The DNA of the CDR3 is TGTGCCAGCAGCGTAGCCGCAGAGAACACTGAAGCTTTCTTT.

This clonotype turned up a few times. V gene TRBV5-4 combines with J gene TRBJ2-2; no clear D gene. CDR1 is SGHNT and CDR2 is YYREEE in the germline V gene (reference sequence). The CDR3 consists of 15 residues. Between the trimmed V and J ends, which lost 0 bases and 6 bases, there was a span of 12 bases. The CDR3 DNA reads TGTGCCAGCAGCTTGGCAGGAATTGTCGCCGGGGAGCTGTTTTTT. This sequence encodes CASSLAGIVAGELFF.

This clonotype was counted many times. The rearrangement joins TRBV28 to TRBJ2-7, with TRBD2 as a possible D gene (5 bases). Germline V gives CDR1 MDHEN, CDR2 SYDVKM. With 5 bases removed from V and 3 bases from J, the gap between germline ends came to 14 bases. The CDR3 is 14 residues long. CDR3 nucleotide sequence: TGTGCCAGCAGTATGGCGGGCAGGATCTACGAGCAGTACGTC. Its translation is CASSMAGRIYEQYV.

This rearrangement joins TRBV7-8 to TRBJ2-7; tentative D call: TRBD1 (5 bases). This CDR3 spans 13 amino acids. CDR1 and CDR2 from the germline V gene are SGHVS and FQNEAQ. V was cut by 7 bases and J by 4 bases, with 14 bases left in between. The CDR3, as DNA: TGTGCCAGCAACCCTGGGCAGGGTTACGAGCAGTACTTC. Translated: CASNPGQGYEQYF.

This clonotype was picked up a small number of times. This chain connects TRBV20-1 to TRBJ2-5, with TRBD2 as a possible D gene (5 bases). Looked up from germline, CDR1 is DFQATT and CDR2 is SNEGSKA (reference sequence). The CDR3 is 13 amino acids. Trimming stripped 6 bases from V and 13 bases from J, with 24 bases between. CDR3 nucleotides: TGCAGTGCGTTCGACTATAACCGCAATTTGGGGTACTTC. This translates into CSAFDYNRNLGYF.

In its sample, this clonotype was seen many times. The chain links TRBV29-1 to TRBJ2-4; D is tentatively TRBD1 or TRBD2 (6 bases each). Trimming took 6 bases from V and 1 from J, leaving 10 bases between them. Germline CDR1 SQVTM, CDR2 ANQGSEA. This CDR3 has 13 residues. The CDR3 region has the DNA TGCAGCGTCAGAGGGGGGGCCAAAAACATTCAGTACTTC. Its protein is CSVRGGAKNIQYF.

The chain has TRBV5-1 and TRBJ2-3, with 7 bases that match TRBD1. With 4 bases clipped from V and 0 bases from J, the junction kept 2 bases outside the gene matches. From germline, CDR1 is SGHRS and CDR2 YFSETQ. The CDR3 runs 14 residues. CDR3 coding DNA: TGCGCCAGCAGCCCGGGACAGAGCACAGATACGCAGTATTTT. Its protein product is CASSPGQSTDTQYF. Combining the CDR3 with reference TRBV5-1 and TRBJ2-3 gives the whole variable domain KAGVTQTPRYLIKTRGQQVTLSCSPISGHRSVSWYQQTPGQGLQFLFEYFSETQRNKGNFPGRFSGRQFSNSRSEMNVSTLELGDSALYLCASSPGQSTDTQYFGPGTRLTVL.